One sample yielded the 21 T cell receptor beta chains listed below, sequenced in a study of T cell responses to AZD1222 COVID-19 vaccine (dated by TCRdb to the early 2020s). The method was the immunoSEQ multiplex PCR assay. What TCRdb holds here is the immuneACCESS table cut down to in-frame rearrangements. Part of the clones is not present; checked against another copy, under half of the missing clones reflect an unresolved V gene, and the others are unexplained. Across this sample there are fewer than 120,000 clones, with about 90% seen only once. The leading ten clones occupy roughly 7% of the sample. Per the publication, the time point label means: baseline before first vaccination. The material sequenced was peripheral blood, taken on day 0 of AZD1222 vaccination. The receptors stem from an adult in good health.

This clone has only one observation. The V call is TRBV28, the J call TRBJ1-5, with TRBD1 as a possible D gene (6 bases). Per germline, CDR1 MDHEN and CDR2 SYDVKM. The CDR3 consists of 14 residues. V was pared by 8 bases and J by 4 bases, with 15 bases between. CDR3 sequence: CASGGTSQNQPQHF. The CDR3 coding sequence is TGTGCCAGCGGAGGGACAAGTCAAAATCAGCCCCAGCATTTT.

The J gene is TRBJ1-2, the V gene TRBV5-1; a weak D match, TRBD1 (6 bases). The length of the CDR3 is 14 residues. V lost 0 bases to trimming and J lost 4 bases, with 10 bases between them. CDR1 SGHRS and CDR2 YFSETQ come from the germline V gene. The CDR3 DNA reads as TGCGCCAGCAGCTTGGACAGGGCGGGCTATGGCTACACCTTC. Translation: CASSLDRAGYGYTF.

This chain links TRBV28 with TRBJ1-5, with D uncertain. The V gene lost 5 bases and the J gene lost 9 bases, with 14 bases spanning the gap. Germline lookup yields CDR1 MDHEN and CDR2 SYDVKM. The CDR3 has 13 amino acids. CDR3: CASSPDHSLPQHF. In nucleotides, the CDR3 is TGTGCCAGCAGTCCCGACCATAGTCTGCCCCAGCATTTT.

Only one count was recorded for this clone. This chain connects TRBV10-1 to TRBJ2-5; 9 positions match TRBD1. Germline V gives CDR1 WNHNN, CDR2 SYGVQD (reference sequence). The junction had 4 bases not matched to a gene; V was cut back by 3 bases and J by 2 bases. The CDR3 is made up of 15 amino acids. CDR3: CASSDPGQGQETQYF. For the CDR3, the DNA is TGCGCCAGCAGTGACCCCGGACAGGGGCAAGAGACCCAGTACTTC.

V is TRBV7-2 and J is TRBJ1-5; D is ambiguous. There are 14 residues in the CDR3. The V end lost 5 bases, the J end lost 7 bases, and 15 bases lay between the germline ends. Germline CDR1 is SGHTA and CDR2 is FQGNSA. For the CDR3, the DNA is TGTGCCAGCAGCCCCCGGGGAGTTCAACAGCCCCAGCATTTT. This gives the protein CASSPRGVQQPQHF.

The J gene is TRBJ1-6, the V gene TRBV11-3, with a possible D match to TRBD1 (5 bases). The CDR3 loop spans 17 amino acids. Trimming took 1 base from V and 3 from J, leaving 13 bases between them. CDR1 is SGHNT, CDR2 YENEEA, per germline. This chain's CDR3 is CASSLARGRDYNSPLHF. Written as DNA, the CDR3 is TGTGCCAGCAGCTTAGCTCGGGGCCGGGACTATAATTCACCCCTCCACTTT.

The CDR3 is CASSEEGSSTEAFF. The CDR3 DNA reads TGTGCCAGCTCCGAGGAGGGGTCTAGCACTGAAGCTTTCTTT. The V and J genes are TRBV6-5 and TRBJ1-1; weak D call: TRBD1 (5 bases). The CDR3 has 14 residues. The V end was cut by 8 bases, the J end by 4 bases, with 17 bases between. Germline values: CDR1 MNHEY, CDR2 SVGAGI.

This CDR3 reads CASSVGTSGGDRGTGELFF. The CDR3 nucleotides are TGTGCCAGCAGCGTAGGTACTAGCGGGGGAGACAGGGGAACCGGGGAGCTGTTTTTT. The chain has TRBV9 and TRBJ2-2, with 11 bases fitting TRBD2. This CDR3 has 19 residues. The V segment lost 0 bases and the J segment 5 bases; nucleotides outside the gene matches: 12. Germline V lookup: CDR1 SGDLS, CDR2 YYNGEE.

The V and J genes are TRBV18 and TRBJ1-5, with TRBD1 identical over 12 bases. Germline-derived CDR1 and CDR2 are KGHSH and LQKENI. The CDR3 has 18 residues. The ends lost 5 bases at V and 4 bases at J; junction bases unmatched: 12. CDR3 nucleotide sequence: TGTGCCAGCTCATCGGGACAGGGGGCGGTTTTGGGTAATCAGCCCCAGCATTTT. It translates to CASSSGQGAVLGNQPQHF.

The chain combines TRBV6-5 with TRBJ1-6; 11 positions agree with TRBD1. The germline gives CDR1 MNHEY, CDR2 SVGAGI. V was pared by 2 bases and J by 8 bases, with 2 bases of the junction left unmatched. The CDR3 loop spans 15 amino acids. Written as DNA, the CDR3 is TGTGCCAGCAGTTACGGGACAGGGGGACATTCACCCCTCCACTTT. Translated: CASSYGTGGHSPLHF.

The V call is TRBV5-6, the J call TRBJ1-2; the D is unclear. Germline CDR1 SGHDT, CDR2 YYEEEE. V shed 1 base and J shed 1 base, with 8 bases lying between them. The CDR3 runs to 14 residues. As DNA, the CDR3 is TGTGCCAGCAGCTTGCGGGGTAATAACTATGGCTACACCTTC. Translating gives CASSLRGNNYGYTF.

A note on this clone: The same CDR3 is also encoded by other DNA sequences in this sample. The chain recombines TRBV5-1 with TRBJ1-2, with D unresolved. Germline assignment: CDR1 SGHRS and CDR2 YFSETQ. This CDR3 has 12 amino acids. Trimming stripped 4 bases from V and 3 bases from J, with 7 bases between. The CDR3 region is CASSEAYYGYTF. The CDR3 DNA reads TGCGCCAGCAGCGAGGCGTACTATGGCTACACCTTC. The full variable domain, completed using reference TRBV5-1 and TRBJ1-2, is KAGVTQTPRYLIKTRGQQVTLSCSPISGHRSVSWYQQTPGQGLQFLFEYFSETQRNKGNFPGRFSGRQFSNSRSEMNVSTLELGDSALYLCASSEAYYGYTFGSGTRLTVV.

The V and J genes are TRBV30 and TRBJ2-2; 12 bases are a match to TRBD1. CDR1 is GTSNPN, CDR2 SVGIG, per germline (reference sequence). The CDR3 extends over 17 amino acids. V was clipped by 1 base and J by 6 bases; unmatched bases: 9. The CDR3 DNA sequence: TGTGCCTGGAGTGATATTTTGGGACAGGGGGCGGCCGGGGAGCTGTTTTTT. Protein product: CAWSDILGQGAAGELFF.

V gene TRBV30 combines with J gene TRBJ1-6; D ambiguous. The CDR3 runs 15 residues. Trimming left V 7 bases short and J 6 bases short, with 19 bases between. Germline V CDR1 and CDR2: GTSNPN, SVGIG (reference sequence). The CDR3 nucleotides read TGTGCCTCCCCCAACGTTGGATCCCCTAATTCACCCCTCCACTTT. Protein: CASPNVGSPNSPLHF.

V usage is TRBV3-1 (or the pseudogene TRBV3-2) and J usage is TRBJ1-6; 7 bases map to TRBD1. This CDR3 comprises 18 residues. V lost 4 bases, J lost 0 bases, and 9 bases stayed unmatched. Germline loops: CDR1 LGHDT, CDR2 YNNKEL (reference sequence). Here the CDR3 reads CASSPGTAGSSYNSPLHF. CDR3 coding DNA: TGTGCCAGCAGCCCCGGGACAGCCGGGAGCTCCTATAATTCACCCCTCCACTTT.

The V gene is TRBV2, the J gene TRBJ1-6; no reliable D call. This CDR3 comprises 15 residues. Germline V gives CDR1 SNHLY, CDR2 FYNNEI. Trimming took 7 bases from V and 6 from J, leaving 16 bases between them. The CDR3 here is CASNHEGPGNSPLHF. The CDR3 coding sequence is TGTGCCAGCAACCATGAGGGCCCGGGTAATTCACCCCTCCACTTT. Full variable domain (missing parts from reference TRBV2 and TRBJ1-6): EPEVTQTPSHQVTQMGQEVILRCVPISNHLYFYWYRQILGQKVEFLVSFYNNEISEKSEIFDDQFSVERPDGSNFTLKIRSTKLEDSAMYFCASNHEGPGNSPLHFGNGTRLTVT.

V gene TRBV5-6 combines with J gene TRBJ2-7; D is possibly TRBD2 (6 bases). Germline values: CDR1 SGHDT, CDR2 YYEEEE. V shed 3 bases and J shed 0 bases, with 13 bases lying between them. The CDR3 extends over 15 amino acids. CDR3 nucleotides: TGTGCCAGCAGCTACACGGGACTCAGCTCCTACGAGCAGTACTTC. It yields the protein CASSYTGLSSYEQYF.

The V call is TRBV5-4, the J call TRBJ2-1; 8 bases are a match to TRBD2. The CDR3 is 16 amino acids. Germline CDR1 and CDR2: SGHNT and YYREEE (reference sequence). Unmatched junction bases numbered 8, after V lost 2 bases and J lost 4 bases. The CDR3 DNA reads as TGTGCCAGCAGCTTAACTGGCCGGGGGGGTTACAATGAGCAGTTCTTC. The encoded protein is CASSLTGRGGYNEQFF.

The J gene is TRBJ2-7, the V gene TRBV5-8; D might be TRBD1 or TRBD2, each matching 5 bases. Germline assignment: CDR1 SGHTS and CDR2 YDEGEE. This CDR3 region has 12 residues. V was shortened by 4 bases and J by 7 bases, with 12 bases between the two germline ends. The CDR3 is CASSPRGWEQYF. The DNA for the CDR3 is TGTGCCAGCAGCCCGAGGGGTTGGGAGCAGTACTTC.

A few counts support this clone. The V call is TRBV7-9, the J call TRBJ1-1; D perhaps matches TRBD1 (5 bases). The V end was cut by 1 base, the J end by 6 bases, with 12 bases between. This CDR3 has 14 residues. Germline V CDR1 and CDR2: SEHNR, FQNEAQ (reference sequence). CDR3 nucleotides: TGTGCCAGCAGCTTAGTGGCAGGGCCTGCTGAAGCTTTCTTT. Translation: CASSLVAGPAEAFF.

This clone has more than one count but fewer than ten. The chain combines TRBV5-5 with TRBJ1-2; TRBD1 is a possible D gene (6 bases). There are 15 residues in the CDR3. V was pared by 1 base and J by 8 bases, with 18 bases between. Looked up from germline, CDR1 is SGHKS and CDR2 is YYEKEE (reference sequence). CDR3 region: CASSLQPEGGGGYTF. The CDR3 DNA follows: TGTGCCAGCAGCTTGCAGCCCGAGGGGGGAGGAGGCTACACCTTC.